A single sample gave rise to the 20 T cell receptor beta chains below, sequenced in a study of T cells in Graves' hyperthyroidism and ophthalmopathy. Template material for amplifying TCR beta CDR3 regions consisted of RNA transcripts. HTBI primers were the set used in a first-round RT-PCR of the TCR CDR3. TCRdb fed the multiplex PCR reads into MiXCR, producing one record per CDR3 protein. The sample lists 550,000 to 600,000 distinct CDR3 sequences, approximately 15% occurring once. The sequenced material came from blood. The source of these receptors is a woman under 30 with Graves' ophthalmopathy.

The V gene is TRBV12-3 or TRBV12-4, the J gene TRBJ2-2; possible D gene TRBD2, 7 bases. The CDR3 consists of 13 residues. Trimming left V 10 bases short and J 4 bases short, with 13 bases between. Written as DNA, the CDR3 is TGTGCCATCGAGGGGGGGCGCACCGGGGAGCTGTTTTTT. It specifies CAIEGGRTGELFF.

CDR3 nucleotides: TGCAGCGTTGCCGGGACAGGGGGGGGATATAATGAAAAACTGTTTTTT. The encoded protein is CSVAGTGGGYNEKLFF. J is TRBJ1-4 and V is TRBV29-1; 11 positions match TRBD1. V was clipped by 4 bases and J by 4 bases; unmatched bases: 8. Germline values: CDR1 SQVTM, CDR2 ANQGSEA. The CDR3 length is 16 residues.

J is TRBJ2-1 and V is TRBV6-2 or TRBV6-3; D remains unclear. Germline CDR1 reads MNHEY; CDR2 reads SVGEGT. The CDR3 is 14 amino acids. V was trimmed by 0 bases and J by 5 bases, leaving 8 bases between them. CDR3 DNA sequence: TGTGCCAGCAGTTACTCCCTACATCACAATGAGCAGTTCTTC. Amino acid sequence: CASSYSLHHNEQFF.

This chain links TRBV6-1 with TRBJ2-7; the D gene is possibly TRBD2 (5 bases). The CDR3 runs to 15 residues. Trimming shortened V by 3 bases and J by 4 bases, and 16 bases separated the two germline ends. Germline CDR1 and CDR2: MNHNS and SASEGT. CDR3 in DNA: TGTGCCAGCAGTGATGCCGCTAGCCGGAGTTACGAGCAGTACTTC. Its translation is CASSDAASRSYEQYF.

This clonotype was seen only a few times. The V gene is TRBV5-4, the J gene TRBJ2-4; perhaps TRBD2 as D (5 bases). The germline V and J ends were trimmed by 0 bases and 1 base, with 8 bases remaining between them. The length of the CDR3 is 15 residues. Germline-derived CDR1 and CDR2 are SGHNT and YYREEE (reference sequence). CDR3 residues: CASSLGGQAKNIQYF. The CDR3 DNA follows: TGTGCCAGCAGCTTGGGAGGGCAGGCCAAAAACATTCAGTACTTC.

This clonotype was recorded many times. The V call is TRBV7-2, the J call TRBJ2-7, with a weak D call TRBD1 (6 bases). The CDR3 runs 14 residues. The V and J ends lost 1 base and 6 bases respectively, with 13 bases between them. CDR1 is SGHTA and CDR2 is FQGNSA in the germline V gene. CDR3 region: CASSLEPPRGEQYF. CDR3 nucleotide sequence: TGTGCCAGCAGCTTAGAGCCCCCCAGGGGCGAGCAGTACTTC.

Many counts were recorded for this clonotype. This chain links TRBV6-7 with TRBJ1-5; D is uncertain. TRBV6-7 is identified as an open reading frame with a role that is uncertain. The CDR3 is made up of 17 amino acids. Deletions cut 6 bases from V and 1 base from J, with 19 bases between. The DNA of the CDR3 is TGTGCCAGCAGCCACTTATTGGACTTTGCGAGCAATCAGCCCCAGCATTTT. This encodes CASSHLLDFASNQPQHF.

This clonotype was observed a handful of times. This rearrangement joins TRBV9 to TRBJ1-6, with 9 bases lining up with TRBD1. The CDR3 runs 14 residues. With V trimmed by 3 bases and J by 10 bases, 5 bases remained unmatched. Germline V gene lookup returns CDR1 SGDLS and CDR2 YYNGEE. Here the CDR3 DNA reads TGTGCCAGCAGCGCCTGGACAGGGGTCTCACCCCTCCACTTT. This translates into CASSAWTGVSPLHF. The full variable domain, completed using reference TRBV9 and TRBJ1-6, is DSGVTQTPKHLITATGQRVTLRCSPRSGDLSVYWYQQSLDQGLQFLIQYYNGEERAKGNILERFSAQQFPDLHSELNLSSLELGDSALYFCASSAWTGVSPLHFGNGTRLTVT.

This clonotype was seen repeatedly, ten times or more. This chain uses TRBV7-6 with TRBJ2-1; a weak D match, TRBD1 (6 bases). The CDR3 runs to 15 residues. Germline values: CDR1 SGHVS, CDR2 FNYEAQ. Trimming shortened V by 1 base and J by 3 bases, and 10 bases separated the two germline ends. CDR3 bases: TGTGCCAGCAGCTTAGATGGGACAATCTACAATGAGCAGTTCTTC. Translation gives CASSLDGTIYNEQFF.

This clonotype was observed many times. The CDR3 DNA follows: TGTGCCAGTAGTATAGATTCTCGCGTTAGTGAAGCTTTCTTT. Translation gives CASSIDSRVSEAFF. J is TRBJ1-1 and V is TRBV19, with D unclear. The V gene's germline CDR1 is LNHDA and CDR2 SQIVND (reference sequence). This CDR3 is 14 amino acids long. Trimming cost V 0 bases and J 7 bases, with 12 bases left between them.

This chain joins TRBV9 and TRBJ1-1; D remains unclear. Trimming stripped 1 base from V and 1 base from J, with 11 bases between. Germline assignment: CDR1 SGDLS and CDR2 YYNGEE. The CDR3 extends over 15 amino acids. CDR3 protein: CASSVQANPNTEAFF. The CDR3, as DNA: TGTGCCAGCAGCGTACAAGCGAACCCGAACACTGAAGCTTTCTTT.

At least ten counts were recorded for this clonotype. The chain is built from TRBV11-2 and TRBJ1-1; D ambiguous. Trimming removed 1 base at V and 3 bases at J, with 15 bases between. Germline CDR1 is SGHAT and CDR2 is FQNNGV. The CDR3 runs 16 residues. CDR3 sequence reads: CASSLGHFLRDTEAFF. The CDR3 DNA sequence: TGTGCCAGCAGCTTAGGACACTTCCTTAGGGACACTGAAGCTTTCTTT.

V usage is TRBV6-5 and J usage is TRBJ1-5; D unresolved. The CDR3 is made up of 15 amino acids. The V gene's germline CDR1 is MNHEY and CDR2 SVGAGI. V lost 0 bases, J lost 5 bases, and 11 bases lay in between. Here the CDR3 reads CASSYSTGGHQPQHF. The CDR3 region has the DNA TGTGCCAGCAGTTACTCAACTGGAGGGCATCAGCCCCAGCATTTT.

V gene TRBV9 combines with J gene TRBJ1-5; tentatively, D is TRBD1 (5 bases). This CDR3 is 13 amino acids long. The germline CDR1 and CDR2 sequences are SGDLS and YYNGEE. V lost 5 bases, J lost 7 bases, and 13 bases lay in between. CDR3 loop: CASSGTEGQPQHF. The CDR3 DNA reads TGTGCCAGCAGTGGCACGGAGGGGCAGCCCCAGCATTTT.

This clonotype came up many times. The rearrangement uses TRBV5-1 and TRBJ1-1, with 9 bases fitting TRBD1. The germline gives CDR1 SGHRS, CDR2 YFSETQ. The CDR3 is 14 residues long. V lost 4 bases to trimming and J lost 3 bases; unmatched junction nucleotides: 4. The chain's CDR3 is CASSVTGGYTEAFF. In DNA form, the CDR3 reads TGCGCCAGCAGCGTGACAGGGGGATACACTGAAGCTTTCTTT.

This clonotype has just a few counts. The chain carries TRBV30 and TRBJ2-5, with TRBD2 matching over 7 bases. The CDR3 covers 13 residues. V was pared by 2 bases and J by 4 bases, with 4 bases of the junction left unmatched. Germline-derived CDR1 and CDR2 are GTSNPN and SVGIG (reference sequence). The CDR3 coding sequence is TGTGCCTGGAGTATGGGCGGGGGAGAGACCCAGTACTTC. Protein product: CAWSMGGGETQYF.

In this sample, this clonotype turned up a few times. The J gene is TRBJ1-3, the V gene TRBV6-1; D is unresolved. From germline, CDR1 is MNHNS and CDR2 SASEGT. The V and J ends lost 5 bases and 0 bases respectively, with 8 bases between them. CDR3 length: 14 amino acids. CDR3 coding DNA: TGTGCCAGCAGTTTAACATTCTCTGGAAACACCATATATTTT. This codes for CASSLTFSGNTIYF.

The chain couples TRBV3-1 to TRBJ2-7, with D perhaps matching TRBD1 (6 bases). Germline V gene sequence: CDR1 LGHDT, CDR2 YNNKEL (reference sequence). The germline V and J ends were trimmed by 5 bases and 5 bases, with 16 bases remaining between them. The length of the CDR3 is 14 residues. CDR3 coding DNA: TGTGCCAGCAGCTCACAGGGAGTAGGGAACGAGCAGTACTTC. Translated, it gives CASSSQGVGNEQYF.

This clonotype has at least ten counts. The chain uses TRBV5-8 and TRBJ2-3; D possibly matches TRBD1 or TRBD2 (5 bases each). The length of the CDR3 is 17 residues. Germline V gives CDR1 SGHTS, CDR2 YDEGEE. V dropped 1 base and J dropped 5 bases, with 20 bases sitting between them. The CDR3 region is CASSLTVGTVRRDTQYF. Written as DNA, the CDR3 is TGTGCCAGCAGCTTGACGGTGGGGACGGTCAGGCGAGATACGCAGTATTTT.

The chain employs TRBV3-1 and TRBJ1-2, with TRBD1 as a possible D gene (6 bases). This CDR3 region has 14 residues. V lost 6 bases and J 4 bases, leaving 15 bases between the germline ends. Germline V CDR1 and CDR2: LGHDT, YNNKEL (reference sequence). The CDR3, as DNA: TGTGCCAGCAGACGGACAGCTCCTGGCTATGGCTACACCTTC. It is translated as CASRRTAPGYGYTF. The whole variable domain, filled in from reference TRBV3-1 and TRBJ1-2, reads DTAVSQTPKYLVTQMGNDKSIKCEQNLGHDTMYWYKQDSKKFLKIMFSYNNKELIINETVPNRFSPKSPDKAHLNLHINSLELGDSAVYFCASRRTAPGYGYTFGSGTRLTVV.